This T cell receptor (beta chain) was recovered during a study of early T cells in non-severe SARS-CoV-2 infection (dated by TCRdb to 2020 to 2023). Some background on the complete study: Bulk RNA from unsorted whole blood was used for TCR sequencing, so alpha and beta chains could not be paired. Overall study results and their limits: VDJdb matching was skewed toward anti-spike CD8 responses and likely underestimated virus-specific expansions by missing private and CD4 specificities.

This clonotype was counted between two and nine times. It lacks a known antigen. One base away there is no much larger clone; base qualities are not given. The protocol used for the library was 5' RACE. The instrument given in TCRdb is NextSeq 500. The TCR library protocol attached unique molecular identifiers to individual cDNA molecules to correct for sequencing error and PCR bias. Both TCR alpha and beta chains were sequenced, and tight co-correlation was observed between alpha and beta sequence abundances in each sample. On the study's bioinformatics: Decombinator V4 was used to perform V gene, J gene and CDR3 annotation of TCR sequences. TCRs were defined as expanded if a significant change between any two time points was detected under a Poisson model with p below 0.0001. Abundances of TCRs were expressed as counts per million after normalisation to the total number of TCRs sequenced in each sample. TRAV1-2 paired with TRAJ12, TRAJ20 or TRAJ33 defined MAIT TCRs, while TRAV10 paired with TRAJ18 defined iNKT TCRs. VDJdb, accessed 1 November 2021, was searched for CMV, EBV and SARS-CoV-2 annotated TCRs, excluding TCRs annotated for multiple antigens. TCRdb redid the processing of the public reads, applying fastp at Q25 and MiXCR, and retained in-frame beta chains. Each entry merges the rows of one CDR3 protein and shows their most common DNA and genes. These V and J calls rely on TCRdb rather than the paper's analysis. The sample data list tens of thousands of distinct CDR3 sequences, and about 15% of these were observed just once. The top ten hold just over 5% of the sample.

This was a case-control study nested in a cohort of healthcare workers in London, UK, who had nasopharyngeal swab PCR tests and blood samples taken every week. Between 23 and 31 March 2020, the week of the UK lockdown, healthcare workers were enrolled and then followed up weekly for as long as 16 weeks. From the cysteine through the phenylalanine, the CDR3 covers 13 amino acids. Here the CDR3 DNA is all that survives: 39 bases in frame from base 1. The germline V gene yields SGHRS for CDR1 and YFSETQ for CDR2. V and J are truncated by 4 bases and 1 base respectively, leaving an intervening sequence of 8 bases.

The sequencing used whole blood, collected at baseline. This receptor was obtained from an adult who was a healthcare worker with PCR-confirmed SARS-CoV-2 infection or an uninfected control (not recorded which). The sequence is built from TRBV5-1 and TRBJ1-1; no D gene can be assigned with confidence. DNA sequence: TGCGCCAGCAGCGTGGACCCGAACACTGAAGCTTTCTTT. Translated, it gives CASSVDPNTEAFF.